These 32 T cell receptor beta chains were sequenced from one sample in a study of blood T cell repertoires in COVID-19. Sequenced by immunoSEQ multiplex PCR; TCRdb stores in-frame clones only, minus some. Altogether 30,000 or so clones are present, approximately 90% being singletons, with the ten largest covering about 16%. Sequenced input: peripheral blood. These receptors originate from a man of 80 years or more with acute or convalescent COVID-19.

The chain links TRBV5-1 to TRBJ1-1, with D perhaps matching TRBD1 (5 bases). V lost 3 bases, J lost 4 bases, and 16 bases lay in between. The CDR3 runs 15 residues. In germline, CDR1 is SGHRS, CDR2 YFSETQ. As DNA, the CDR3 is TGCGCCAGCAGCTATGGACGGGGACTGGGCACTGAAGCTTTCTTT. This codes for CASSYGRGLGTEAFF.

The rearrangement uses TRBV25-1 and TRBJ1-3; D unresolved. This CDR3 region has 15 residues. V gave up 0 bases and J gave up 0 bases, with 6 bases separating them. CDR1 is MGHDK and CDR2 is SYGVNS in the germline V gene. The CDR3 DNA reads as TGTGCCAGCAGTGAATATAAATCCTCTGGAAACACCATATATTTT. Protein: CASSEYKSSGNTIYF. Complete variable domain (other parts from reference TRBV25-1 and TRBJ1-3): EADIYQTPRYLVIGTGKKITLECSQTMGHDKMYWYQQDPGMELHLIHYSYGVNSTEKGDLSSESTVSRIRTEHFPLTLESARPSHTSQYLCASSEYKSSGNTIYFGEGSWLTVV.

The rearrangement joins TRBV4-2 to TRBJ2-2; maybe TRBD1 (6 bases). The CDR3 spans 16 residues. V shed 0 bases and J shed 1 base, with 9 bases lying between them. The V gene's germline CDR1 is LGHNA and CDR2 YNFKEQ. The CDR3 here is CASSQETGGNTGELFF. DNA of the CDR3: TGTGCCAGCAGCCAAGAGACAGGTGGGAACACCGGGGAGCTGTTTTTT.

This clone showed up just once. The rearrangement joins TRBV30 to TRBJ2-1; TRBD1 might be the D (7 bases). Germline CDR1 is GTSNPN and CDR2 is SVGIG (reference sequence). V was cut by 4 bases and J by 2 bases, with 12 bases left in between. The CDR3 is 14 amino acids. CDR3 sequence: CAWTRGTAYNEQFF. CDR3 bases: TGTGCCTGGACCCGCGGGACAGCCTACAATGAGCAGTTCTTC.

As for this clone: Other DNA sequences in the sample encode the same CDR3. The chain combines TRBV12-3 or TRBV12-4 with TRBJ1-3, with unresolved D. There are 11 residues in the CDR3. Between the trimmed V and J ends, which lost 6 bases and 4 bases, there was a span of 4 bases. CDR3 bases: TGTGCCAGCAGCCTAGGAAACACCATATATTTT. Its translation is CASSLGNTIYF.

This clone was counted once. The J gene is TRBJ1-5, the V gene TRBV7-2; D is perhaps TRBD1 (5 bases). The V gene's germline CDR1 is SGHTA and CDR2 FQGNSA. Trimming removed 3 bases at V and 3 bases at J, with 6 bases between. CDR3 length: 13 residues. CDR3 region: CASSFRVNQPQHF. Here the CDR3 DNA reads TGTGCCAGCAGCTTCAGGGTCAATCAGCCCCAGCATTTT.

This clone was seen just once. This chain joins TRBV19 and TRBJ2-3; the match to TRBD1 covers 7 bases. V was pared by 6 bases and J by 3 bases, with 12 bases of the junction left unmatched. CDR1 LNHDA and CDR2 SQIVND come from the germline V gene (reference sequence). The CDR3 has 16 amino acids. The CDR3 is CASSKRRGDRTDTQYF. The CDR3 nucleotides are TGTGCCAGTAGCAAACGCCGTGGGGACAGAACAGATACGCAGTATTTT. Filled out from reference TRBV19 and TRBJ2-3, the complete variable domain reads DGGITQSPKYLFRKEGQNVTLSCEQNLNHDAMYWYRQDPGQGLRLIYYSQIVNDFQKGDIAEGYSVSREKKESFPLTVTSAQKNPTAFYLCASSKRRGDRTDTQYFGPGTRLTVL.

V usage is TRBV28 and J usage is TRBJ1-2, with 12 bases lining up with TRBD1. CDR3 size: 14 residues. Looked up from germline, CDR1 is MDHEN and CDR2 is SYDVKM. Trimming cost V 7 bases and J 8 bases; bases outside gene matches: 8. The CDR3: CASTRDRGRGGYTF. In DNA, the CDR3 is TGTGCCAGCACCCGGGACAGGGGGCGAGGAGGCTACACCTTC.

The chain joins TRBV10-1 to TRBJ1-5; 10 bases map to TRBD1. This CDR3 region has 18 residues. With 11 bases clipped from V and 4 bases from J, the junction kept 20 bases outside the gene matches. Germline values: CDR1 WNHNN, CDR2 SYGVQD (reference sequence). The CDR3 region is CAGRLPGQGQSWNQPQHF. CDR3 nucleotide sequence: TGCGCCGGACGCTTACCGGGACAGGGGCAGTCGTGGAATCAGCCCCAGCATTTT.

This clone was observed a single time. The V and J genes are TRBV7-3 and TRBJ2-2; D gene unclear. The CDR3 sequence is 13 residues long. Looked up from germline, CDR1 is SGHTA and CDR2 is FQGTGA. V lost 8 bases and J 1 base, leaving 8 bases between the germline ends. Here the CDR3 reads CASLSGNTGELFF. DNA of the CDR3: TGTGCCAGCCTCTCAGGGAACACCGGGGAGCTGTTTTTT.

This clone was seen just once. The rearrangement links TRBV5-4 to TRBJ1-1, with 10 bases matching TRBD1. The junction had 7 bases not matched to a gene; V was cut back by 4 bases and J by 4 bases. The CDR3 spans 15 residues. The V gene's germline CDR1 is SGHNT and CDR2 YYREEE (reference sequence). CDR3: CASSTRDRGTTEAFF. The CDR3 DNA reads as TGTGCCAGCAGCACCCGGGACAGGGGAACCACTGAAGCTTTCTTT.

The CDR3 DNA sequence: TGTGCCAGCAGTCCCTATCCAAACTATGGCTACACCTTC. It translates to CASSPYPNYGYTF. This rearrangement joins TRBV6-5 to TRBJ1-2; D not certain. The CDR3 is 13 residues long. CDR1 and CDR2 from the germline V gene are MNHEY and SVGAGI. V dropped 5 bases and J dropped 2 bases, with 9 bases sitting between them.

The chain recombines TRBV19 with TRBJ2-4; unclear D gene. The CDR3 length is 12 residues. Germline-derived CDR1 and CDR2 are LNHDA and SQIVND (reference sequence). The V and J ends lost 5 bases and 8 bases respectively, with 10 bases between them. CDR3 sequence reads: CASSPAEHIQYF. For the CDR3, the DNA is TGTGCCAGTAGTCCTGCGGAGCACATTCAGTACTTC.

The chain uses TRBV6-5 and TRBJ2-1; D is unclear. Germline CDR1 and CDR2: MNHEY and SVGAGI. V dropped 5 bases and J dropped 4 bases, with 3 bases sitting between them. The CDR3 has 11 residues. CDR3: CASSRYNEQFF. The DNA of the CDR3 is TGTGCCAGCAGTCGTTACAATGAGCAGTTCTTC.

The rearrangement links TRBV5-6 to TRBJ2-1; 8 bases are a match to TRBD1. V lost 5 bases and J lost 14; bases outside the gene matches: 6. This CDR3 contains 11 residues. Looked up from germline, CDR1 is SGHDT and CDR2 is YYEEEE. The CDR3 nucleotides read TGTGCCAGCAGTTCAGGGGGCCCTGAGTTCTTC. It codes for CASSSGGPEFF. Full variable domain (rest looked up from reference TRBV5-6 and TRBJ2-1): DAGVTQSPTHLIKTRGQQVTLRCSPKSGHDTVSWYQQALGQGPQFIFQYYEEEERQRGNFPDRFSGHQFPNYSSELNVNALLLGDSALYLCASSSGGPEFFGPGTRLTVL.

The V gene is TRBV6-5, the J gene TRBJ1-2; possible D gene TRBD1, 5 bases. This CDR3 has 12 amino acids. The V end was cut by 6 bases, the J end by 4 bases, with 9 bases between. Germline CDR1 is MNHEY and CDR2 is SVGAGI. The CDR3: CASSLGGYGYTF. CDR3 nucleotide sequence: TGTGCCAGCAGCCTCGGGGGCTATGGCTACACCTTC.

J is TRBJ2-7 and V is TRBV6-4, with D maybe TRBD1 (5 bases). Germline loops: CDR1 MRHNA, CDR2 SNTAGT. The CDR3 spans 15 residues. The V gene lost 7 bases and the J gene lost 2 bases, with 18 bases spanning the gap. The CDR3 nucleotides read TGTGCCAGCATGCGTCGGGCGGACAATCCCTACGAGCAGTACTTC. Amino acid sequence: CASMRRADNPYEQYF.

In regard to this clone: The sample has other DNA sequences that encode this CDR3 too. This rearrangement joins TRBV5-1 to TRBJ2-7, with 9 bases identical to TRBD1. The CDR3 has 14 residues. Trimming cost V 0 bases and J 3 bases; bases outside gene matches: 1. Germline V gene data show CDR1 as SGHRS and CDR2 as YFSETQ. DNA of the CDR3: TGCGCCAGCAGCTTGGGACAGGGGGTCTACGAGCAGTACTTC. Translating it yields CASSLGQGVYEQYF.

This chain connects TRBV18 to TRBJ2-5; D might be TRBD1 (6 bases). CDR1 and CDR2 (germline): KGHSH, LQKENI. The V and J ends lost 1 base and 2 bases respectively, with 11 bases between them. CDR3 length: 15 amino acids. The CDR3 bases are TGTGCCAGCTCACCACTGGCAGGGGAACAAGAGACCCAGTACTTC. Translating gives CASSPLAGEQETQYF.

The V gene is TRBV11-2, the J gene TRBJ1-3, with 9 nucleotides matching TRBD1. The trim removed 5 bases at V and 1 base at J, leaving 6 bases unmatched. CDR3 length equals 16 residues. Germline V gene data show CDR1 as SGHAT and CDR2 as FQNNGV. CDR3 nucleotides: TGTGCCAGCAGCCCACGACAGGGGGGATCTGGAAACACCATATATTTT. Its translation is CASSPRQGGSGNTIYF.

A few counts support this clone. The rearrangement links TRBV10-3 to TRBJ1-2; 7 nucleotides line up with TRBD1. The CDR3 is 15 amino acids. Unmatched junction bases numbered 5, after V lost 1 base and J lost 3 bases. CDR1 and CDR2 from the germline V gene are ENHRY and SYGVKD. The CDR3 loop reads CAISEWPGTDYGYTF. CDR3 DNA sequence: TGTGCCATCAGTGAGTGGCCCGGGACAGACTATGGCTACACCTTC.

The rearrangement uses TRBV6-6 and TRBJ2-3; the D is unclear. The CDR3 loop spans 18 amino acids. Germline CDR1 reads MNHNY; CDR2 reads SVGAGI (reference sequence). V lost 6 bases and J lost 0, with 22 bases in between. The CDR3 region is CASSRGALNPASTDTQYF. In DNA, the CDR3 is TGTGCCAGCAGCCGAGGAGCTCTAAACCCGGCTAGCACAGATACGCAGTATTTT.

V usage is TRBV5-1 and J usage is TRBJ1-4, with TRBD1 as a possible D gene (5 bases). The germline V and J ends were trimmed by 0 bases and 6 bases, with 12 bases remaining between them. The CDR3 spans 15 residues. From germline, CDR1 is SGHRS and CDR2 YFSETQ. CDR3 loop: CASSLDPGRDEKLFF. Here the CDR3 DNA reads TGCGCCAGCAGCTTGGACCCAGGGAGGGATGAAAAACTGTTTTTT.

This chain uses TRBV15 with TRBJ2-7; 10 nucleotides line up with TRBD1. The CDR3 extends over 16 amino acids. The germline gives CDR1 LNHNV, CDR2 YYDKDF (reference sequence). J gave up 2 bases and V 0 bases, and 4 bases lay outside the gene matches. CDR3 sequence reads: CATSRDRTGGTYEQYF. The CDR3 DNA sequence: TGTGCCACCAGCAGAGACCGGACAGGGGGGACCTACGAGCAGTACTTC.

The chain joins TRBV11-2 to TRBJ1-2; 9 bases map to TRBD1. Germline CDR1 is SGHAT and CDR2 is FQNNGV. The CDR3 runs 14 residues. V lost 6 bases, J lost 5 bases, and 7 bases stayed unmatched. Written as DNA, the CDR3 is TGTGCCAGCAGGAACCGGGACAGGGAATATGGCTACACCTTC. This encodes CASRNRDREYGYTF.

The CDR3 nucleotides are TGTGCCAGCAGCCCAGGCCGGACAGATACGCAGTATTTT. Its protein product is CASSPGRTDTQYF. The chain couples TRBV11-2 to TRBJ2-3; no definite D call. The CDR3 is 13 amino acids. With 5 bases removed from V and 3 bases from J, the gap between germline ends came to 9 bases. Germline CDR1 and CDR2: SGHAT and FQNNGV.

The rearrangement links TRBV7-2 to TRBJ2-1; 8 bases align to TRBD2. The CDR3 contains 15 residues. Germline V gene data show CDR1 as SGHTA and CDR2 as FQGNSA. The J segment lost 2 bases and the V segment lost 6 bases, leaving 6 bases of the junction unmatched. The CDR3 region is CASSPGRGTYNEQFF. CDR3 DNA: TGTGCCAGCAGTCCCGGGAGGGGGACCTACAATGAGCAGTTCTTC.

This clone was observed a single time. The CDR3 coding sequence is TGCGCCAGCAGCTTGCGCCTCCTAGGAGATACGCAGTATTTT. As protein: CASSLRLLGDTQYF. The chain joins TRBV5-1 to TRBJ2-3, with D unclear. CDR1 and CDR2 (germline): SGHRS, YFSETQ. The CDR3 loop spans 14 amino acids. V dropped 1 base and J dropped 5 bases, with 11 bases sitting between them.

The V gene is TRBV6-5, the J gene TRBJ2-1; D not certain. Trimming pared 7 bases from V and 8 bases from J, leaving 18 bases between. The CDR3 length is 14 residues. Germline CDR1 MNHEY, CDR2 SVGAGI. The CDR3 DNA follows: TGTGCCAGCACCCCCGAGGCCCTCCCGGATGAGCAGTTCTTC. Encoded protein: CASTPEALPDEQFF.

This clone was recorded once. The chain recombines TRBV13 with TRBJ1-2; a possible D gene is TRBD1 (6 bases). Trimming stripped 0 bases from V and 9 bases from J, with 17 bases between. This CDR3 has 15 residues. Germline V CDR1 and CDR2: PRHDT, FYEKMQ (reference sequence). In DNA form, the CDR3 reads TGTGCCAGCAGCTTAGGTAAGGGGGTGTACCTAAGCTACACCTTC. This encodes CASSLGKGVYLSYTF.

This chain uses TRBV3-1 (or the pseudogene TRBV3-2) with TRBJ1-1, with D maybe TRBD1 (5 bases). V shed 0 bases and J shed 5 bases, with 13 bases lying between them. Germline CDR1 and CDR2: LGHDT and YNNKEL (reference sequence). The CDR3 runs to 15 residues. CDR3 coding DNA: TGTGCCAGCAGCCAAGACCCCAGGGCCTGGACTGAAGCTTTCTTT. Translation: CASSQDPRAWTEAFF.

J is TRBJ1-2 and V is TRBV27, with 10 bases fitting TRBD1. Germline lookup yields CDR1 MNHEY and CDR2 SMNVEV (reference sequence). The CDR3 contains 14 residues. V gave up 1 base and J gave up 5 bases; unmatched junction bases: 1. This chain's CDR3 is CASSLLGQGYGYTF. The CDR3, as DNA: TGTGCCAGCAGTTTATTGGGACAGGGGTATGGCTACACCTTC.